The 5 T cell receptor beta chains in this list originate from one sample, sequenced in a study of shared clonotypes between healthy human individuals. Using immunoSEQ multiplex PCR, the repertoire was profiled, and TCRdb retains in-frame clones only, with some absent. This repertoire shows nearly 2 million clones, roughly 95% found once; its top ten account for less than 1.5%. CD45RO-negative, CCR7-selected cells formed the naive CD8 fraction, which excluded terminally differentiated effector memory CD45RA+ cells. Sequenced input: naive CD8+ T cells sorted from blood. Receptors originate from a man aged 18 to 35 in good health.

The rearrangement uses TRBV5-1 and TRBJ1-6; maybe TRBD1 (5 bases). Germline V gives CDR1 SGHRS, CDR2 YFSETQ. With 2 bases removed from V and 0 bases from J, the gap between germline ends came to 15 bases. CDR3 length: 18 residues. The CDR3 region is CASSFDRQRSSYNSPLHF. CDR3 sequence (DNA): TGCGCCAGCAGCTTTGACCGACAGCGCAGCTCCTATAATTCACCCCTCCACTTT.

The gene calls are TRBV19 and TRBJ1-5; possibly TRBD1 for D (6 bases). Trimming cost V 3 bases and J 8 bases, with 20 bases left between them. CDR1 and CDR2 (germline): LNHDA, SQIVND (reference sequence). The CDR3 has 16 residues. The DNA for the CDR3 is TGTGCCAGTAGTATTGGTCCAGGGGCCATGTTCGAGCCCCAGCATTTT. Its protein product is CASSIGPGAMFEPQHF. The full variable domain, completed using reference TRBV19 and TRBJ1-5, is DGGITQSPKYLFRKEGQNVTLSCEQNLNHDAMYWYRQDPGQGLRLIYYSQIVNDFQKGDIAEGYSVSREKKESFPLTVTSAQKNPTAFYLCASSIGPGAMFEPQHFGDGTRLSIL.

This chain links TRBV4-3 with TRBJ2-7; 7 bases map to TRBD1. Per the germline V gene, CDR1 is LGHNA and CDR2 is YSLEER. V dropped 3 bases and J dropped 5; count of bases not matched to a gene: 10. The CDR3 contains 15 residues. CDR3 protein: CASSQHNSGGNEQYF. In nucleotides, the CDR3 is TGCGCCAGCAGCCAGCATAATTCAGGGGGTAACGAGCAGTACTTC.

This clone showed up just once. The chain couples TRBV4-3 to TRBJ2-5; D is ambiguous. This CDR3 comprises 13 residues. The V gene's germline CDR1 is LGHNA and CDR2 YSLEER. With 0 bases removed from V and 4 bases from J, the gap between germline ends came to 6 bases. This CDR3 is CASSQDRRETQYF. CDR3 bases: TGCGCCAGCAGCCAAGACAGGAGAGAGACCCAGTACTTC.

The chain employs TRBV6-5 and TRBJ2-7; the D gene is possibly TRBD1 (7 bases). Germline V gene lookup returns CDR1 MNHEY and CDR2 SVGAGI. CDR3 length: 15 residues. The ends were cut back, 3 bases at V and 3 bases at J, with 15 bases in the middle. For the CDR3, the DNA is TGTGCCAGCAGTTATGGAGGGGGCGGAGGCTACGAGCAGTACTTC. It specifies CASSYGGGGGYEQYF.